This T cell receptor beta chain stems from a study of read filtering for tumor transcriptome and immune sequencing (dated by TCRdb to the early 2020s). About the investigation overall: The cohort was composed of more than 16 male and roughly 13 female patients, with a mean age of about 65 years and an age range of roughly 40 to 90. TCR-region mapped reads per sample ranged from about 4.05 to 11 million with IR-seq versus only roughly 75 to 1273 with RNA-seq. Whole-transcriptome libraries were prepared with the TruSeq RNA Access Library Prep Kit after DNase treatment. Using the same bone marrow samples, the study ran both targeted immune repertoire sequencing and bulk whole-transcriptome sequencing and then compared the TCR repertoires from each method. A main aim was a read-filtering strategy for immune repertoire data, specifically whether clonotypes supported by a single read should be removed. Under revised international staging, roughly 8 patients fell into R-ISS I, 15 to 20 into R-ISS II and more than five into R-ISS III.

TCR libraries were constructed from approximately 0.4 ug RNA using the Immunoverse kit, and molecular barcoded adaptors covering alpha/delta and beta/gamma chains were employed. TCR library preparation used the same RNA that was used for transcriptome sequencing. Sequencing of the TCR libraries was done on an Illumina HiSeq 4000 with 2 x 150 cycles. Per the original workflow: MiXCR aligned TCR reads to human V, D, J and C references and assembled the aligned reads into CDR3 clonotypes, with quality filtering and error correction included. The tcR package in R was used for analysis of clonotype counts and gene usage diversity. Raw mapping reads were checked after the RNA-seq reads had been mapped by STAR aligner version 2.5.3a onto the human GRCh37 genome. To test how sequencing depth affected the clonotypes detected, IR-seq fastq files were randomly downsampled with Seqtk 1.3. TCRdb redid the processing of the public reads, applying fastp at Q25 and MiXCR, and retained in-frame beta chains. Rows matching on CDR3 protein sequence are summarized as one entry with the most common DNA and genes. These V and J calls originate from TCRdb's pipeline instead of the authors' own analysis. Counted in this sample were 75,000 to 95,000 distinct CDR3 sequences; roughly an eighth of them appeared once. Of the sample, under 15% is held by the ten largest clones.

This clonotype was detected only a few times. Its antigen is still unknown. Per-nucleotide qualities are absent, and no much larger clonotype sits a single base away. Results the study describes overall, beyond this receptor: The correlation between IR-seq and RNA-seq shared clonotype proportions was increased by removal of single-read clonotypes. The sorted CD138-negative fraction was not purified T cells but a mixed bone marrow immune population. Clonotypes were captured by IR-seq at much higher depth and more reliably than by RNA-seq, and smaller IR-seq throughput was sufficient for identification of most shared clonotypes. In IR-seq, about four fifths of clonotypes but approximately 3.7% of total reads were represented by single-read clonotypes, whereas in RNA-seq, around 75% of clonotypes and about 46% of reads were represented by single-read clonotypes.

Each patient had bone marrow sampled at the time of active disease. Ficoll-Hypaque density gradient centrifugation was used to isolate the bone marrow mononuclear cells. Myeloma plasma cells were removed and CD138-negative cells were collected by negative selection after labeling with CD138 magnetic microbeads on a MACS separator. Flow cytometry on an Attune NxT with CD138 antibodies was used to check the purity of the isolated cells. Total RNA was extracted with TRIzol reagent and quantified with a NanoDrop spectrophotometer. Paired RNA-seq and IR-seq were performed on each patient's CD138-negative bone marrow sample. From the cysteine up to the phenylalanine, the CDR3 has a length of 14 residues. Just the 42-base CDR3 DNA is kept, in frame starting at base 1. The germline V gene encodes CDR1 SEHNR and CDR2 FQNEAQ (reference sequence). V is cut back by 5 bases and J by 3 bases, with 3 bases in the junction unmatched.

The source of this sequence is a donor aged 40 or older with multiple myeloma. Specimen: a population of CD138-negative cells sorted from bone marrow. This sample's cell subset or site label indicates: bone marrow mononuclear cells depleted of CD138+ plasma/myeloma cells by negative magnetic selection. Recombination connected TRBV7-9 to TRBJ2-7; 11 junctional bases match TRBD1. The CDR3 reads CASSQGTGGYEQYF. The DNA sequence reads TGTGCCAGCAGCCAGGGGACAGGGGGCTACGAGCAGTACTTC.